The 5 T cell receptor beta chains reported below all come from one sample, sequenced in a study of blood T cell repertoires in COVID-19. TCRdb keeps only in-frame clones here, not all; method: immunoSEQ multiplex PCR. The table includes more than 200,000 clones, approximately 80% detected once. Sequenced material: peripheral blood. These receptors were taken from a woman older than 75 with active or convalescent COVID-19.

The genes are TRBV15 and TRBJ2-3; a possible D gene is TRBD1 (7 bases). The CDR3 spans 16 residues. Germline V gives CDR1 LNHNV, CDR2 YYDKDF (reference sequence). V was pared by 3 bases and J by 4 bases, with 17 bases between. The CDR3 DNA reads TGTGCCACCAGCAGGATGGGGGGACAGTCCCCAGATACGCAGTATTTT. Its translation: CATSRMGGQSPDTQYF.

The CDR3 here is CASRGTEGNPNYGYTF. CDR3 DNA sequence: TGTGCCAGCAGGGGTACAGAGGGTAACCCTAACTATGGCTACACCTTC. The J gene is TRBJ1-2, the V gene TRBV6-6; no firm D call. V was pared by 6 bases and J by 0 bases, with 17 bases between. Germline CDR1 reads MNHNY; CDR2 reads SVGAGI (reference sequence). There are 16 residues in the CDR3.

The genes are TRBV7-2 and TRBJ2-1; D remains ambiguous. The CDR3 is 14 residues long. Germline V gives CDR1 SGHTA, CDR2 FQGNSA. Trimming removed 5 bases at V and 5 bases at J, with 13 bases between. The CDR3, as DNA: TGTGCCAGCAGCCCCTGGCAACAAAACAATGAGCAGTTCTTC. This sequence encodes CASSPWQQNNEQFF.

A remark on this clone: In the same sample, other DNA sequences code for this CDR3. This sequence joins TRBV3-1 (or the pseudogene TRBV3-2) and TRBJ1-5, with D possibly matching TRBD1 (6 bases). Between the trimmed V and J ends, which lost 3 bases and 3 bases, there was a span of 9 bases. CDR3 size: 14 residues. The germline gives CDR1 LGHDT, CDR2 YNNKEL (reference sequence). CDR3 protein: CASSQTGSNQPQHF. CDR3 sequence (DNA): TGTGCCAGCAGCCAGACAGGTTCCAATCAGCCCCAGCATTTT.

The chain combines TRBV15 with TRBJ1-3; D remains ambiguous. The CDR3 sequence is 15 residues long. CDR1 and CDR2 from the germline V gene are LNHNV and YYDKDF (reference sequence). With 0 bases removed from V and 2 bases from J, the gap between germline ends came to 8 bases. The CDR3 DNA sequence: TGTGCCACCAGCAGAGAGCGGTTCCCTGGAAACACCATATATTTT. This gives the protein CATSRERFPGNTIYF.